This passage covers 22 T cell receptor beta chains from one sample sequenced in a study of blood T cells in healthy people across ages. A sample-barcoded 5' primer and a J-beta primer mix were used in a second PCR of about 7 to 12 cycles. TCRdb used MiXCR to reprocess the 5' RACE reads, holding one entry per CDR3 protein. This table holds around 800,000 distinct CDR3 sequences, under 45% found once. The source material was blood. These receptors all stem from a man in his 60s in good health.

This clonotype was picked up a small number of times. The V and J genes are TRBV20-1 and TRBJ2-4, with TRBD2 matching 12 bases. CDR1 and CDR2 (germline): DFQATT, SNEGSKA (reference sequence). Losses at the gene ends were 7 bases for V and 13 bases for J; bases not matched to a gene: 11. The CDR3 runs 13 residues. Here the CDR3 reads CSVASGGAKEQYF. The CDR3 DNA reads TGCAGTGTGGCTAGCGGGGGGGCTAAGGAGCAGTACTTC.

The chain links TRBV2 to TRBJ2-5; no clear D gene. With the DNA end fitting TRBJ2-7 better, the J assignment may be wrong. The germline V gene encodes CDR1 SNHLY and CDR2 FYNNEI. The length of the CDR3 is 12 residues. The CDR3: CASSEGHYEQYF. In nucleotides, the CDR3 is TGTGCCAGCAGTGAGGGTCACTACGAGCAGTACTTC.

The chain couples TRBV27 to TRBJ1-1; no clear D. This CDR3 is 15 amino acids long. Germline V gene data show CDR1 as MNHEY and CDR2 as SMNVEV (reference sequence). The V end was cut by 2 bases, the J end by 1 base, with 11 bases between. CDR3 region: CASSLSSVPNTEAFF. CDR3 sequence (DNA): TGTGCCAGCAGTTTAAGTAGCGTTCCGAACACTGAAGCTTTCTTT.

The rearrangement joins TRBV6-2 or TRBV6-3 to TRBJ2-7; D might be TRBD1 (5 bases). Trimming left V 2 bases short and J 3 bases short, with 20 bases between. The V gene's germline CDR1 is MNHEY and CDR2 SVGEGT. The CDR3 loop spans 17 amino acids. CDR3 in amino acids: CASSYLSDRYTDYEQYF. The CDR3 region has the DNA TGTGCCAGCAGTTACCTCTCCGACAGATACACAGACTACGAGCAGTACTTC.

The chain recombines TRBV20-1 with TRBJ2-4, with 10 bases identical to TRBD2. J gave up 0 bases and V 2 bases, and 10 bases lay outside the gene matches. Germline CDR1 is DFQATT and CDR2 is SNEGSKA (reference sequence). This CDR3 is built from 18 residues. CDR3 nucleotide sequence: TGCAGTGCTAGATTGTTAGTAGCGGGGGGACTAGCCAAAAACATTCAGTACTTC. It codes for CSARLLVAGGLAKNIQYF.

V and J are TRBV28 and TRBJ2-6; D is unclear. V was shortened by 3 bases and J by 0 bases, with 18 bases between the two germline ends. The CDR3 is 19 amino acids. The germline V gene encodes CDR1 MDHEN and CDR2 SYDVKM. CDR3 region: CASSFLSLLDFSGANVLTF. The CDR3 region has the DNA TGTGCCAGCAGTTTCCTTTCGCTTCTAGACTTCTCTGGGGCCAACGTCCTGACTTTC.

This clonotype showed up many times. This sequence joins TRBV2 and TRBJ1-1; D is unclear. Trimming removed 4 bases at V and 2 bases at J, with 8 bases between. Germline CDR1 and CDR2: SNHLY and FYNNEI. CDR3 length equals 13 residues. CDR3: CASSVLENTEAFF. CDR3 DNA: TGTGCCAGCAGTGTTCTGGAAAACACTGAAGCTTTCTTT. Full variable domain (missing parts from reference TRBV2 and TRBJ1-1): EPEVTQTPSHQVTQMGQEVILRCVPISNHLYFYWYRQILGQKVEFLVSFYNNEISEKSEIFDDQFSVERPDGSNFTLKIRSTKLEDSAMYFCASSVLENTEAFFGQGTRLTVV.

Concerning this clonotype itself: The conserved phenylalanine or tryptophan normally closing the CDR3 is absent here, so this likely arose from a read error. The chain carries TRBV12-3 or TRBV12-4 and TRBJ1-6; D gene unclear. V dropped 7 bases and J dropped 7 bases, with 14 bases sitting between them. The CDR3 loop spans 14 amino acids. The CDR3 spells CASTPDPRNSPLHL. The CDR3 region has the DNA TGTGCCAGCACCCCGGACCCTCGGAATTCACCCCTCCACTTG.

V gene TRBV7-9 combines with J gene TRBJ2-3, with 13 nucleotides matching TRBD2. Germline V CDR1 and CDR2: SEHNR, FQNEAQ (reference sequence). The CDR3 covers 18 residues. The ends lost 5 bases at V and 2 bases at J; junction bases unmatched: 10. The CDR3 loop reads CASSPRGLAGVATDTQYF. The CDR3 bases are TGTGCCAGCAGCCCGCGAGGACTAGCGGGGGTGGCCACAGATACGCAGTATTTT.

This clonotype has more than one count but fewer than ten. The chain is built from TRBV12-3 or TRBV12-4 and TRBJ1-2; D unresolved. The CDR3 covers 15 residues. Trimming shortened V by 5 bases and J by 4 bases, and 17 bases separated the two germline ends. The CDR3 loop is CASSPGQHLPYGYTF. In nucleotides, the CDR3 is TGTGCCAGCAGTCCGGGCCAACATCTACCCTATGGCTACACCTTC.

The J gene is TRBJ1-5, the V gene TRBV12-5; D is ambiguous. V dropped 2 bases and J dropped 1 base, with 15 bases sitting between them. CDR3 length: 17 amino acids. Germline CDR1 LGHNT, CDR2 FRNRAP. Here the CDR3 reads CASGLMVGSSSNQPQHF. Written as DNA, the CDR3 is TGTGCTAGTGGTTTGATGGTGGGGTCGTCCAGCAATCAGCCCCAGCATTTT.

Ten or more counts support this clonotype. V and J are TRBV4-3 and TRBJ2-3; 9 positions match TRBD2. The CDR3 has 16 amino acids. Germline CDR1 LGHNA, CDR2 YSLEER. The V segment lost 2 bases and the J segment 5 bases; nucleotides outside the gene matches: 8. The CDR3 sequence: CASSQSSGAFGDTQYF. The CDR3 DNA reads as TGCGCCAGCAGCCAATCTAGCGGGGCGTTTGGAGATACGCAGTATTTT.

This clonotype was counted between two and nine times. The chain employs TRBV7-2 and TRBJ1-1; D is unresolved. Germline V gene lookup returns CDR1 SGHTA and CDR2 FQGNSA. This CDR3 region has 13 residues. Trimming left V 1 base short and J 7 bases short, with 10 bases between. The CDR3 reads CASSLEVKREAFF. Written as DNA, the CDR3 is TGTGCCAGCAGCTTAGAGGTTAAGCGTGAAGCTTTCTTT.

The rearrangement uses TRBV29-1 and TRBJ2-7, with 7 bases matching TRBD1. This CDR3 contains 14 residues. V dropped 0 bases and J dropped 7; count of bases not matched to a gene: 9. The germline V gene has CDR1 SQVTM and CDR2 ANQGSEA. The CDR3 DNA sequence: TGCAGCGTTGAAGACAGGGGGAATTGGAATGAGCAGTACTTC. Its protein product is CSVEDRGNWNEQYF.

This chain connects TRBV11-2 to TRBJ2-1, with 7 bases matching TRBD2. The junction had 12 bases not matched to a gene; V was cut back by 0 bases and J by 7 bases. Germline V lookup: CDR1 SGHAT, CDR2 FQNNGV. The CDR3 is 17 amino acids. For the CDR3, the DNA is TGTGCCAGCAGCTTAGATAGGCTAGCGGCTAAGTTTAATGAGCAGTTCTTC. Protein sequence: CASSLDRLAAKFNEQFF.

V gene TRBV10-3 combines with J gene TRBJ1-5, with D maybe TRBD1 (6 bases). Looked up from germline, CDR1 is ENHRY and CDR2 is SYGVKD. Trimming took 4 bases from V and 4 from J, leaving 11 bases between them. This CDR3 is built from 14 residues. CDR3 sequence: CAISVGGGNQPQHF. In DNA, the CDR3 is TGTGCCATCAGTGTCGGGGGCGGGAATCAGCCCCAGCATTTT.

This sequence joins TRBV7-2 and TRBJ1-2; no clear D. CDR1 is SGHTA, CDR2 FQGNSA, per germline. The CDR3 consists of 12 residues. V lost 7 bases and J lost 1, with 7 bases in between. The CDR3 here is CASTALNYGYTF. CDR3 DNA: TGTGCCAGCACGGCGCTTAACTATGGCTACACCTTC. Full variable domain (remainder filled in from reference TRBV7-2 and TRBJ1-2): GAGVSQSPSNKVTEKGKDVELRCDPISGHTALYWYRQSLGQGLEFLIYFQGNSAPDKSGLPSDRFSAERTGGSVSTLTIQRTQQEDSAVYLCASTALNYGYTFGSGTRLTVV.

CDR3 region: CAISERGGETQYF. In DNA form, the CDR3 reads TGTGCCATCAGTGAGCGGGGGGGAGAGACCCAGTACTTC. The chain carries TRBV10-3 and TRBJ2-5, with TRBD2 matching 8 bases. The CDR3 runs to 13 residues. CDR1 and CDR2 (germline): ENHRY, SYGVKD. The V and J ends lost 2 bases and 4 bases, in that order; junction bases with no gene match: 0.

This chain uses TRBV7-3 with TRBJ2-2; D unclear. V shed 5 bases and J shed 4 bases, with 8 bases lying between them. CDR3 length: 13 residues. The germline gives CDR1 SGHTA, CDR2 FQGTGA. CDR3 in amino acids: CASSQAVTGELFF. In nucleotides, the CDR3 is TGTGCCAGCAGCCAAGCCGTCACCGGGGAGCTGTTTTTT.

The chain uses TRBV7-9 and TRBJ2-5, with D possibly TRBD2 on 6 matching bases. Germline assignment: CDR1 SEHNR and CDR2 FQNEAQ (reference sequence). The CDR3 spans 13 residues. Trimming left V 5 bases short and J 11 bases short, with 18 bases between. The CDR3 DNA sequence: TGTGCCAGCAGCACCGACGGGACGGGGGAGCAGTACTTC. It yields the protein CASSTDGTGEQYF.

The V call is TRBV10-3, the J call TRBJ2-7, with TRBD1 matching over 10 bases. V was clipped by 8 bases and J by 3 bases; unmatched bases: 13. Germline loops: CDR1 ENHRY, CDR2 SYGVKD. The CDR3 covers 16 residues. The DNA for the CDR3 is TGTGCCATCGGGGGGTCGTCCGGGACAGGGGACTACGAGCAGTACTTC. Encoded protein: CAIGGSSGTGDYEQYF.

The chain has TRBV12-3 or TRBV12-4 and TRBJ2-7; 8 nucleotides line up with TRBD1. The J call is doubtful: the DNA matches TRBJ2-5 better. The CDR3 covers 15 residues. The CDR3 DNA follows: TGTGCCAGCAGTTTGATTCAGGGGGCGGGAGAGACCCAGTACTTC. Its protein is CASSLIQGAGETQYF.